This T cell receptor (beta chain) stems from a study of blood T cell repertoires in COVID-19 (dated by TCRdb to 2020 to 2022). In the study overall: Samples from collaborators originated in the United States, Italy and Spain and spanned both the acute and convalescent phases of COVID-19. The prospective study material was composed of cDNA or gDNA derived from T cells, B-cell-depleted T cells, or PBMCs. Sample metadata almost always included a de-identified subject ID, COVID-19 status, age in years and sex. Where available, HLA class I and class II types were obtained from metadata supplied by the sample provider rather than from assay-based typing. Samples came from the ongoing ImmuneRACE study (first 160 participants) plus 1,254 subjects from 6 global collaborators. A freely available public database, intended as a resource for researchers studying the immune response to SARS-CoV-2, is where the repertoires were released. The dataset comprised deeply sampled blood TCRbeta repertoires from subjects exposed to, actively infected with, or recovered from COVID-19. Study-wide conclusions, independent of this receptor: Clinical and demographic metadata were provided uncurated, with the amount varying by source and participant.

TCRbeta CDR3 regions were amplified from genomic DNA using the immunoSEQ Assay, a bias-controlled multiplex PCR. Processing in the source paper ran as follows. The number of nucleated cells in each sample was estimated from the amplification of reference gene primers within the assay. To quantify the absolute abundance of each unique TCRbeta CDR3 rearrangement, sequence reads were collapsed and filtered. For each sample, productive Simpson clonality was calculated by taking the square root of Simpson's diversity index across productive rearrangements. Sourced from immuneACCESS, this table was stored by TCRdb with only in-frame sequences that have V and J called. A share of the clones is absent; for the studies checked, an unresolved V gene accounts for under half, and the remainder has no known explanation. D and trimming come from the DNA, and the V and J calls and clone size come from that table. The sample profile shows a few hundred thousand clones; 80% to 90% of them were found once. The ten largest clones add up to 2% to 2.5% of the sample.

Each collaborating institution followed its own protocols to collect whole blood in K2EDTA tubes. Collaborator samples were shipped for TCRbeta analysis as frozen whole blood, isolated PBMCs, or DNA extracted from either sample type. V and J are trimmed by 0 bases and 5 bases, and the gene matches miss 5 bases of the junction. From the germline V gene, CDR1 is MNHEY and CDR2 is SVGEGT. The CDR3, cysteine through phenylalanine, is 17 amino acids long. Only CDR3 DNA is held: 51 bases, read in frame from base 1. As regards this clone: Its antigen remains undetermined. No much larger clone is present one base from it, and per-base qualities are unavailable.

Sequencing used peripheral blood. The receptor comes from a woman aged 50 to 60 with acute or convalescent COVID-19. The chain is encoded by TRBV6-2 or TRBV6-3 joined to TRBJ2-2, and 11 junction bases match TRBD2. The CDR3 reads as follows: CASSYSPTSGETGELFF. The bases are TGTGCCAGCAGTTACTCCCCGACTAGCGGGGAAACCGGGGAGCTGTTTTTT.